The 30 T cell receptor beta chains listed next were all sequenced from one sample in a study of cytotoxic CD8 clonotypes in ibrutinib-treated CLL. TCRdb's table, derived via immunoSEQ multiplex PCR, lists solely in-frame clones and lacks some. The sample holds about 97,000 clones, roughly three quarters seen once. The material sequenced was PBMCs, taken after 24 months of ibrutinib treatment. These receptors were collected from a human donor with chronic lymphocytic leukemia.

As regards this clone: Other DNA variants within this sample encode the same CDR3. This chain links TRBV19 with TRBJ1-5; a weak D match, TRBD1 (5 bases). Trimming removed 6 bases from V and 7 bases from J, with 13 bases in between. CDR1 is LNHDA and CDR2 is SQIVND in the germline V gene (reference sequence). The CDR3 runs to 13 residues. The CDR3 reads CASSLQGGQPQHF. DNA for the CDR3: TGTGCCAGTAGCCTCCAGGGAGGGCAGCCCCAGCATTTT.

The rearrangement joins TRBV11-2 to TRBJ1-1, with 9 positions matching TRBD1. V was pared by 0 bases and J by 5 bases, with 13 bases of the junction left unmatched. The CDR3 covers 18 residues. CDR1 is SGHAT, CDR2 FQNNGV, per germline. CDR3 nucleotide sequence: TGTGCCAGCAGCTTAGATCTCCCGCGGACAGGGGTTTTGACTGAAGCTTTCTTT. Amino acid sequence: CASSLDLPRTGVLTEAFF.

This chain joins TRBV29-1 and TRBJ2-7; 8 positions match TRBD1. V lost 6 bases to trimming and J lost 0 bases; unmatched junction nucleotides: 4. Germline-derived CDR1 and CDR2 are SQVTM and ANQGSEA. The length of the CDR3 is 13 residues. The CDR3 loop reads CSVDRDLSYEQYF. The DNA for the CDR3 is TGCAGCGTGGACAGGGACCTCTCCTACGAGCAGTACTTC.

V gene TRBV10-3 combines with J gene TRBJ1-2; the D is unclear. With 5 bases removed from V and 3 bases from J, the gap between germline ends came to 13 bases. CDR1 and CDR2 (germline): ENHRY, SYGVKD. CDR3 length: 14 amino acids. CDR3: CAISSELIYYGYTF. CDR3 coding DNA: TGTGCCATCAGTTCCGAACTTATCTACTATGGCTACACCTTC.

The genes are TRBV9 and TRBJ2-2; D is possibly TRBD1 (5 bases). The CDR3 is 15 residues long. The germline V and J ends were trimmed by 1 base and 4 bases, with 11 bases remaining between them. Per germline, CDR1 SGDLS and CDR2 YYNGEE. CDR3 sequence: CASSVTGQPTGELFF. The DNA of the CDR3 is TGTGCCAGCAGCGTAACCGGACAACCCACCGGGGAGCTGTTTTTT. Full variable domain (outside the CDR3, taken from reference TRBV9 and TRBJ2-2): DSGVTQTPKHLITATGQRVTLRCSPRSGDLSVYWYQQSLDQGLQFLIQYYNGEERAKGNILERFSAQQFPDLHSELNLSSLELGDSALYFCASSVTGQPTGELFFGEGSRLTVL.

The rearrangement uses TRBV19 and TRBJ2-3; the D gene is possibly TRBD2 (5 bases). CDR1 is LNHDA and CDR2 is SQIVND in the germline V gene (reference sequence). This CDR3 has 13 residues. V lost 5 bases to trimming and J lost 4 bases, with 10 bases between them. CDR3 protein: CASSVGNADTQYF. For the CDR3, the DNA is TGTGCCAGTAGTGTCGGGAATGCAGATACGCAGTATTTT.

The chain joins TRBV5-1 to TRBJ2-1, with 10 bases identical to TRBD1. CDR3 length: 16 amino acids. Germline loops: CDR1 SGHRS, CDR2 YFSETQ. V gave up 3 bases and J gave up 1 base; unmatched junction bases: 4. This chain's CDR3 is CASSSLGQGSYNEQFF. The CDR3 DNA reads TGCGCCAGCAGCTCCTTGGGACAGGGGTCCTACAATGAGCAGTTCTTC.

This clone came up a few times. Here the CDR3 reads CASSSTGTGYNSPLHF. The DNA of the CDR3 is TGTGCCAGCAGTTCGACAGGGACCGGCTATAATTCACCCCTCCACTTT. The gene calls are TRBV6-5 and TRBJ1-6; TRBD1 agrees at 7 bases. Germline loops: CDR1 MNHEY, CDR2 SVGAGI. With 4 bases clipped from V and 3 bases from J, the junction kept 6 bases outside the gene matches. The CDR3 is 16 amino acids.

About this clone: The junction differs from germline at one of its ends, possibly a read error. The chain links TRBV7-7 to TRBJ1-3; 7 bases line up with TRBD1. Per germline, CDR1 SSHAT and CDR2 FNYEAQ (reference sequence). The CDR3 extends over 15 amino acids. The DNA for the CDR3 is TGTGCTAGCAGCTTAGCGACAGGGCCTGGAAACACCATATATTTT. This sequence encodes CASSLATGPGNTIYF.

The J gene is TRBJ2-7, the V gene TRBV27, with 8 bases aligning to TRBD1. The CDR3 spans 14 residues. The J segment lost 3 bases and the V segment lost 8 bases, leaving 9 bases of the junction unmatched. Germline lookup yields CDR1 MNHEY and CDR2 SMNVEV (reference sequence). CDR3 sequence: CASGTGQGYYEQYF. DNA of the CDR3: TGTGCCAGCGGAACAGGACAGGGTTACTACGAGCAGTACTTC.

This chain's CDR3 is CSAGAYEQFF. DNA for the CDR3: TGCAGTGCAGGGGCGTATGAGCAGTTCTTC. The V and J genes are TRBV20-1 and TRBJ2-1, with D tentatively TRBD1 (5 bases). V lost 6 bases, J lost 8 bases, and 8 bases lay in between. The CDR3 is 10 amino acids. Looked up from germline, CDR1 is DFQATT and CDR2 is SNEGSKA (reference sequence).

This clone was seen a handful of times. The chain couples TRBV9 to TRBJ2-1, with 8 bases identical to TRBD1. The germline V gene encodes CDR1 SGDLS and CDR2 YYNGEE. The CDR3 sequence is 17 residues long. V lost 0 bases and J lost 4; bases outside the gene matches: 9. Here the CDR3 DNA reads TGTGCCAGCAGCGTAGGGGCGTGGCAGGGGGCGTACAATGAGCAGTTCTTC. It codes for CASSVGAWQGAYNEQFF.

The chain recombines TRBV28 with TRBJ1-5, with D possibly matching TRBD1 (6 bases). The CDR3 spans 15 residues. The germline V gene encodes CDR1 MDHEN and CDR2 SYDVKM. V was pared by 7 bases and J by 3 bases, with 16 bases between. DNA of the CDR3: TGTGCCAGCACTACGGCGGGGGGCCCCAATCAGCCCCAGCATTTT. It codes for CASTTAGGPNQPQHF. The full variable domain, its missing parts supplied by reference TRBV28 and TRBJ1-5, is DVKVTQSSRYLVKRTGEKVFLECVQDMDHENMFWYRQDPGLGLRLIYFSYDVKMKEKGDIPEGYSVSREKKERFSLILESASTNQTSMYLCASTTAGGPNQPQHFGDGTRLSIL.

The V and J genes are TRBV19 and TRBJ2-1, with TRBD2 matching over 14 bases. Germline lookup yields CDR1 LNHDA and CDR2 SQIVND (reference sequence). J was trimmed by 12 bases and V by 5 bases; bases with no gene match: 9. The CDR3 has 15 residues. CDR3 region: CASSPTSGRAGGQFF. The CDR3 DNA reads TGTGCCAGTAGTCCGACTAGCGGGAGGGCCGGAGGGCAGTTCTTC.

Note on this clone: Other nucleotide sequences from this sample produce the same CDR3. The rearrangement uses TRBV9 and TRBJ2-3; no firm D call. The germline V gene has CDR1 SGDLS and CDR2 YYNGEE. The CDR3 runs to 14 residues. Trimming left V 0 bases short and J 4 bases short, with 9 bases between. The CDR3 region has the DNA TGTGCCAGCAGCGTAGGGGCGCGAGCAGATACGCAGTATTTT. This translates into CASSVGARADTQYF.

This clone has just one count. The gene calls are TRBV5-1 and TRBJ2-2; D is possibly TRBD1 or TRBD2 (5 bases each). V lost 4 bases, J lost 1 base, and 11 bases lay in between. CDR3 length: 15 residues. Per germline, CDR1 SGHRS and CDR2 YFSETQ. As DNA, the CDR3 is TGCGCCAGCAGCCCCGTTGGGGGGAACACCGGGGAGCTGTTTTTT. Translated, it gives CASSPVGGNTGELFF.

The chain is built from TRBV10-3 and TRBJ1-2; D unresolved. Trimming cost V 3 bases and J 0 bases, with 5 bases left between them. The CDR3 runs to 13 residues. Germline CDR1 reads ENHRY; CDR2 reads SYGVKD. The CDR3 protein is CAISERTNYGYTF. Written as DNA, the CDR3 is TGTGCCATCAGTGAAAGGACTAACTATGGCTACACCTTC.

The CDR3 here is CASRASGRTQYF. CDR3 sequence (DNA): TGTGCCAGTAGAGCCTCAGGGAGAACGCAGTATTTT. The chain combines TRBV19 with TRBJ2-3; D may match TRBD1 or TRBD2 (5 bases each). The CDR3 is made up of 12 amino acids. Trimming stripped 6 bases from V and 9 bases from J, with 13 bases between. The germline CDR1 and CDR2 sequences are LNHDA and SQIVND (reference sequence).

This rearrangement joins TRBV15 to TRBJ2-1; D is possibly TRBD2 (6 bases). Germline V lookup: CDR1 LNHNV, CDR2 YYDKDF (reference sequence). The CDR3 covers 15 residues. Trimming took off 1 base at V and 7 bases at J, with 14 bases between the two ends. The CDR3 here is CATSRARRGGNEQFF. The DNA for the CDR3 is TGTGCCACCAGCAGAGCGCGGAGAGGAGGGAATGAGCAGTTCTTC. The variable domain in full, with the rest retrieved from reference TRBV15 and TRBJ2-1, is DAMVIQNPRYQVTQFGKPVTLSCSQTLNHNVMYWYQQKSSQAPKLLFHYYDKDFNNEADTPDNFQSRRPNTSFCFLDIRSPGLGDTAMYLCATSRARRGGNEQFFGPGTRLTVL.

V is TRBV6-1 and J is TRBJ1-4, with unresolved D. The CDR3 loop spans 14 amino acids. Trimming took off 9 bases at V and 0 bases at J, with 11 bases between the two ends. The V gene's germline CDR1 is MNHNS and CDR2 SASEGT. In DNA form, the CDR3 reads TGTGCCAGTAGTCGACAAGCAACTAATGAAAAACTGTTTTTT. It specifies CASSRQATNEKLFF.

This clone has only a few counts. This sequence joins TRBV28 and TRBJ1-3; 8 positions agree with TRBD1. Germline lookup yields CDR1 MDHEN and CDR2 SYDVKM. Germline trimming cut 6 bases from V and 7 bases from J; bases unmatched to any gene: 11. CDR3 size: 15 residues. The CDR3 nucleotides are TGTGCCAGCAGAAAGCAGGGGGCTCTTAGGAACACCATATATTTT. Its translation: CASRKQGALRNTIYF. The full variable domain, its missing parts supplied by reference TRBV28 and TRBJ1-3, is DVKVTQSSRYLVKRTGEKVFLECVQDMDHENMFWYRQDPGLGLRLIYFSYDVKMKEKGDIPEGYSVSREKKERFSLILESASTNQTSMYLCASRKQGALRNTIYFGEGSWLTVV.

The chain uses TRBV28 and TRBJ2-3; TRBD1 aligns across 7 bases. J lost 1 base, V lost 8 bases, and 6 bases had no gene match. From germline, CDR1 is MDHEN and CDR2 SYDVKM. CDR3 length: 14 amino acids. The CDR3 region is CASPPGTGTDTQYF. For the CDR3, the DNA is TGTGCCAGCCCTCCCGGGACAGGCACAGATACGCAGTATTTT.

In this sample, this clone turned up a few times. The V gene is TRBV27, the J gene TRBJ2-1; possible D gene TRBD2, 7 bases. Germline loops: CDR1 MNHEY, CDR2 SMNVEV (reference sequence). Trimming stripped 7 bases from V and 10 bases from J, with 23 bases between. CDR3 size: 15 residues. The CDR3 loop is CASTPGGGAIEEQFF. The CDR3, as DNA: TGTGCCAGCACCCCAGGAGGGGGGGCGATAGAAGAGCAGTTCTTC.

J is TRBJ1-1 and V is TRBV2, with no clear D. The germline V gene encodes CDR1 SNHLY and CDR2 FYNNEI. V lost 6 bases and J lost 11, with 10 bases in between. The CDR3 consists of 10 residues. The CDR3 region is CASSRQTAFF. CDR3 coding DNA: TGTGCCAGCAGCCGGCAGACCGCTTTCTTT.

The DNA for the CDR3 is TGTGCCAGCACCGAAAAACGCAAAGGCCCAAGAGAAGCTTTCTTT. Its translation is CASTEKRKGPREAFF. This chain links TRBV6-6 with TRBJ1-1; D is uncertain. Between the trimmed V and J ends, which lost 7 bases and 8 bases, there was a span of 23 bases. CDR1 and CDR2 from the germline V gene are MNHNY and SVGAGI (reference sequence). The CDR3 runs to 15 residues.

The V call is TRBV7-3, the J call TRBJ1-1; TRBD1 matches 7 bases. J gave up 4 bases and V 4 bases, and 6 bases lay outside the gene matches. CDR1 and CDR2 (germline): SGHTA, FQGTGA. This CDR3 is 14 amino acids long. CDR3 bases: TGTGCCAGCAGCTCACTCCCAGGGGGCACTGAAGCTTTCTTT. Residues: CASSSLPGGTEAFF.

J is TRBJ2-7 and V is TRBV19, with a tentative D call TRBD1 (6 bases). Germline V gene sequence: CDR1 LNHDA, CDR2 SQIVND (reference sequence). Trimming stripped 3 bases from V and 2 bases from J, with 14 bases between. This CDR3 region has 15 residues. In DNA, the CDR3 is TGTGCCAGTAGTATCATGGACAGCCAACCCTACGAGCAGTACTTC. Protein product: CASSIMDSQPYEQYF. Variable domain in full (rest from reference TRBV19 and TRBJ2-7): DGGITQSPKYLFRKEGQNVTLSCEQNLNHDAMYWYRQDPGQGLRLIYYSQIVNDFQKGDIAEGYSVSREKKESFPLTVTSAQKNPTAFYLCASSIMDSQPYEQYFGPGTRLTVT.

J is TRBJ2-1 and V is TRBV7-3; TRBD2 matches 11 bases. CDR3 length: 16 residues. Germline V lookup: CDR1 SGHTA, CDR2 FQGTGA. After removal of 1 base from V and 9 bases from J, the junction contained 8 bases not matched to a gene. The CDR3: CASSLKGLAGGGEQFF. CDR3 in DNA: TGTGCCAGCAGCTTAAAAGGTCTAGCGGGAGGAGGTGAGCAGTTCTTC.

This rearrangement joins TRBV5-5 to TRBJ2-2, with D tentatively TRBD2 (6 bases). Germline V gives CDR1 SGHKS, CDR2 YYEKEE (reference sequence). The CDR3 has 15 amino acids. The germline V and J ends were trimmed by 2 bases and 1 base, with 9 bases remaining between them. The DNA for the CDR3 is TGTGCCAGCAGCTTCTCCGGGGGGAACACCGGGGAGCTGTTTTTT. Translated, it gives CASSFSGGNTGELFF.

The rearrangement joins TRBV13 to TRBJ1-1; D gene ambiguous. CDR1 and CDR2 from the germline V gene are PRHDT and FYEKMQ (reference sequence). The CDR3 is made up of 12 amino acids. Trimming shortened V by 3 bases and J by 6 bases, and 8 bases separated the two germline ends. The CDR3 loop reads CASSFSLAEAFF. As DNA, the CDR3 is TGTGCCAGCAGCTTCAGTTTAGCTGAAGCTTTCTTT.